This T cell receptor (beta chain) derives from a study of T-cell reconstitution after alpha-beta-depleted transplantation in children. This CDR3 comprises 12 residues. Trimming took off 4 bases at V and 1 base at J, with 6 bases between the two ends. Germline V gene data show CDR1 as SQVTM and CDR2 as ANQGSEA. The TCRbeta library was prepared with unique molecular identifiers. TCRdb used MiXCR to reprocess the PCR reads, holding one entry per CDR3 protein. The sample holds 200,000 to 250,000 distinct CDR3 sequences, approximately 11% seen once. This clonotype appeared many times. This clonotype originated in a child under two years old with acute myeloid leukemia, due to receive a stem cell transplant. Sequences were derived from PBMCs, sampled before TCRalphabeta/CD19-depleted stem cell transplant. The chain recombines TRBV29-1 with TRBJ2-3, with D possibly being TRBD2 (6 bases). CDR3 loop: CSVGEGTDTQYF. The CDR3, as DNA: TGCAGCGTTGGGGAGGGCACAGATACGCAGTATTTT.